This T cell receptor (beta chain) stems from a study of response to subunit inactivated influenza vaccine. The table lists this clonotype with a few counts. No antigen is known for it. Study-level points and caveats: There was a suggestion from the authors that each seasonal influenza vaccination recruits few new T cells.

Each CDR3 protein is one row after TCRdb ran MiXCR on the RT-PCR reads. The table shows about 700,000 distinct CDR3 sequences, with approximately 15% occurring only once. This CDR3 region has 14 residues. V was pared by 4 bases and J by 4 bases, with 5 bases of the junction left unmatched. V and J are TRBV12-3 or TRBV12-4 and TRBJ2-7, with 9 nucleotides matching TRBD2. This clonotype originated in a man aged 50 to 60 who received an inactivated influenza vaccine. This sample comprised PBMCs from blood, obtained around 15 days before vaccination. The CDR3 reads CASSSSSGAYEQYF. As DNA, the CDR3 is TGTGCCAGCAGTTCGTCTAGCGGGGCGTACGAGCAGTACTTC.